This T cell receptor (beta chain) stems from a study of cytomegalovirus exposure and HLA in healthy donors. As for the study in general: Around 78 million unique TCRs, all from HLA-typed donors, were included in an early release of the data.

The study's findings and limits: The study had only CMV serostatus as immune exposure information. Common viral pathogens were later found to be apparently linked to several of the most significant clusters. A later analysis linked a missense DCLRE1C variant to TCR beta V- and J-gene trimming.

The germline CDR1 and CDR2 sequences are WSHSY and SAAADI. V lost 1 base, J lost 3 bases, and 22 bases lay in between. The CDR3 has 18 amino acids. PCR primers comprised 60 Vbeta and 13 Jbeta primers. Data came from immunoSEQ multiplex PCR; TCRdb stores just in-frame clones and leaves some out. Its table records tens of thousands of clones. Remarks on this clone: Its antigen is undetermined.

This TCR was sampled from a man aged 18 to 29 in good health and CMV-seropositive. Sequenced material: PBMCs. The rearrangement joins TRBV10-2 to TRBJ2-7; a weak D match, TRBD1 (5 bases). CDR3 in amino acids: CASSELLRWVGRDYEQYF. The CDR3 nucleotides read TGCGCCAGCAGTGAGTTGTTAAGGTGGGTTGGCAGGGACTACGAGCAGTACTTC.